These 28 T cell receptor beta chains were sequenced from one sample in a study of CXCR3-negative and CXCR3-positive naive CD8 T cells. Libraries of TRB cDNA were made by 5' RACE and carried UMIs. No DNA is given; TCRdb re-called the 5' RACE reads and lists each CDR3 protein once. Listed are over 45,000 distinct CDR3 sequences; more than 0.35% falls within the top ten. The sample taken for sequencing was naive CXCR3- CD8+ T cells from blood. Indicated subset: CD45RO-CCR7+CD27+CD95- naive CD8+ T cells lacking CXCR3 (TNR3-). These receptor sequences come from a human donor in good health. Some clones in this sample may be carry-over from other donors' samples.

This chain uses TRBV6-1 with TRBJ2-7; the D call from TCRdb, TRBD1, cannot be confirmed without DNA. The germline gives CDR1 MNHNS, CDR2 SASEGT. This CDR3 has 13 amino acids. CDR3 in amino acids: CATETDDPLEQYF.

CDR3 protein: CATSRDFGNPSEQFF. This rearrangement joins TRBV15 to TRBJ2-1; lacking DNA, the TRBD1 call made by TCRdb goes unchecked. Germline V gene data show CDR1 as LNHNV and CDR2 as YYDKDF (reference sequence). This CDR3 contains 15 residues.

V is TRBV29-1 and J is TRBJ2-7; TCRdb proposes TRBD2, but this gene call is untestable without DNA. The CDR3 runs to 15 residues. CDR1 is SQVTM and CDR2 is ANQGSEA in the germline V gene. The CDR3 protein is CSVVLAGVGSYEQYF.

This chain links TRBV29-1 with TRBJ2-3; TCRdb selects TRBD1, and the lack of DNA leaves this call unchecked. Per germline, CDR1 SQVTM and CDR2 ANQGSEA. The CDR3 length is 13 residues. The chain's CDR3 is CCVPGQPADTQYF.

The rearrangement links TRBV27 to TRBJ1-6. Germline V gives CDR1 MNHEY, CDR2 SMNVEV (reference sequence). The CDR3 loop spans 12 amino acids. The CDR3 loop reads CASSLWNSPLHF.

This CDR3 is CASSYMGTEAFF. V usage is TRBV25-1 and J usage is TRBJ1-1. CDR3 size: 12 residues. Germline V gives CDR1 MGHDK, CDR2 SYGVNS.

The rearrangement uses TRBV7-9 and TRBJ2-7; the TRBD1 assignment by TCRdb is unverifiable without DNA. CDR1 is SEHNR, CDR2 FQNEAQ, per germline (reference sequence). There are 15 residues in the CDR3. The CDR3 spells CASSLGGQDSYEQYF.

The chain links TRBV29-1 to TRBJ2-2; as DNA is missing, the TRBD1 call by TCRdb cannot be tested. CDR3 length: 15 amino acids. Germline loops: CDR1 SQVTM, CDR2 ANQGSEA. The CDR3 protein is CSVESERRGAGELFF.

The rearrangement joins TRBV29-1 to TRBJ2-1; the D call from TCRdb, TRBD1, cannot be confirmed without DNA. The CDR3 is 15 amino acids. From germline, CDR1 is SQVTM and CDR2 ANQGSEA. The CDR3 spells CSVLMRGANYNEQFF.

The rearrangement uses TRBV6-6 and TRBJ2-2. This CDR3 spans 16 amino acids. CDR1 and CDR2 from the germline V gene are MNHNY and SVGAGI (reference sequence). The chain's CDR3 is CASSTIVGANTGELFF.

This sequence joins TRBV7-6 and TRBJ2-7. CDR1 is SGHVS, CDR2 FNYEAQ, per germline. The CDR3 consists of 11 residues. The CDR3 reads CASSLDLEQYF.

The V gene is TRBV21-1, the J gene TRBJ2-7. TRBV21-1 is termed a pseudogene. This CDR3 comprises 18 residues. The CDR3 reads CASSITSARTDLSYEQYF.

The chain employs TRBV20-1 and TRBJ2-5; TCRdb reports TRBD2, a call that lacks DNA to check it against. The CDR3 totals 17 residues. The germline V gene encodes CDR1 DFQATT and CDR2 SNEGSKA (reference sequence). CDR3 sequence reads: CSARDPPESRVQETQYF.

The chain combines TRBV4-3 with TRBJ2-3; TCRdb outputs TRBD1, but without DNA this stays unchecked. CDR1 LGHNA and CDR2 YSLEER come from the germline V gene. This CDR3 contains 16 residues. The CDR3 sequence is CASSQDVLGGPDTQYF.

The rearrangement uses TRBV18 and TRBJ2-7. Looked up from germline, CDR1 is KGHSH and CDR2 is LQKENI. There are 15 residues in the CDR3. CDR3 protein: CASSHRDLIPYEQYF. The variable domain in full, with the rest retrieved from reference TRBV18 and TRBJ2-7, is NAGVMQNPRHLVRRRGQEARLRCSPMKGHSHVYWYRQLPEEGLKFMVYLQKENIIDESGMPKERFSAEFPKEGPSILRIQQVVRGDSAAYFCASSHRDLIPYEQYFGPGTRLTVT.

This chain joins TRBV7-9 and TRBJ2-7; the D gene TCRdb calls, TRBD2, cannot be checked with no DNA. This CDR3 spans 18 amino acids. Germline V gives CDR1 SEHNR, CDR2 FQNEAQ (reference sequence). The chain's CDR3 is CASSSLAGEASGSYEQYF.

V is TRBV4-2 and J is TRBJ2-3. CDR1 and CDR2 (germline): LGHNA, YNFKEQ. This CDR3 region has 13 residues. CDR3 amino acids: CASSQVLTDTQYF.

In terms of frequency, this clonotype is medium-sized (0.01 to 0.1%). This chain connects TRBV29-1 to TRBJ2-1; the TCRdb D gene call, TRBD1, has no DNA to confirm it. CDR1 SQVTM and CDR2 ANQGSEA come from the germline V gene. There are 14 residues in the CDR3. The CDR3 reads CSVFGGLSYNEQFF.

This chain uses TRBV15 with TRBJ2-1; TCRdb calls TRBD2, which cannot be checked without DNA. Germline V CDR1 and CDR2: LNHNV, YYDKDF (reference sequence). The CDR3 is 16 amino acids. The CDR3: CATSRDRGTGRNEQFF.

V is TRBV4-3 and J is TRBJ2-1; lacking DNA, the TRBD2 call made by TCRdb goes unchecked. Per germline, CDR1 LGHNA and CDR2 YSLEER. This CDR3 is built from 17 residues. The CDR3 loop is CASSQDRAAGGRNEQFF.

The V call is TRBV4-2, the J call TRBJ2-5; as DNA is missing, the TRBD1 call by TCRdb cannot be tested. The CDR3 length is 15 residues. Per germline, CDR1 LGHNA and CDR2 YNFKEQ. The CDR3 spells CASSPLGQDQETQYF.

J is TRBJ2-3 and V is TRBV14; the D gene TCRdb calls, TRBD2, cannot be checked with no DNA. The V gene's germline CDR1 is SGHDN and CDR2 FVKESK. The CDR3 covers 17 residues. CDR3 sequence: CASSQDLSGPGTDTQYF.

This rearrangement joins TRBV15 to TRBJ2-5; TCRdb indicates TRBD2, and absent DNA this call remains unverified. The CDR3 totals 14 residues. Germline lookup yields CDR1 LNHNV and CDR2 YYDKDF (reference sequence). CDR3 sequence reads: CATKTSGGTETQYF. Complete variable domain (other parts from reference TRBV15 and TRBJ2-5): DAMVIQNPRYQVTQFGKPVTLSCSQTLNHNVMYWYQQKSSQAPKLLFHYYDKDFNNEADTPDNFQSRRPNTSFCFLDIRSPGLGDTAMYLCATKTSGGTETQYFGPGTRLLVL.

The V and J genes are TRBV7-3 and TRBJ2-3. CDR1 SGHTA and CDR2 FQGTGA come from the germline V gene. The CDR3 has 12 residues. This chain's CDR3 is CASSMSTDTQYF. Full variable domain (rest looked up from reference TRBV7-3 and TRBJ2-3): GAGVSQTPSNKVTEKGKYVELRCDPISGHTALYWYRQSLGQGPEFLIYFQGTGAADDSGLPNDRFFAVRPEGSVSTLKIQRTERGDSAVYLCASSMSTDTQYFGPGTRLTVL.

This chain connects TRBV7-9 to TRBJ2-1; lacking DNA, the TRBD1 call made by TCRdb goes unchecked. The CDR3 is made up of 13 amino acids. From germline, CDR1 is SEHNR and CDR2 FQNEAQ (reference sequence). The CDR3 loop is CASETGRNNEQFF.

V is TRBV5-1 and J is TRBJ2-3. This CDR3 contains 13 residues. From germline, CDR1 is SGHRS and CDR2 YFSETQ. CDR3: CASSLFGTDTQYF.

This chain's CDR3 is CSVRTANTGELFF. This chain links TRBV29-1 with TRBJ2-2; the D call from TCRdb, TRBD1, cannot be confirmed without DNA. Germline-derived CDR1 and CDR2 are SQVTM and ANQGSEA. The CDR3 spans 13 residues.

V is TRBV7-9 and J is TRBJ2-7; the D call from TCRdb, TRBD1, cannot be confirmed without DNA. This CDR3 has 14 residues. Germline assignment: CDR1 SEHNR and CDR2 FQNEAQ (reference sequence). The CDR3 here is CASSRGDSTYEQYF.